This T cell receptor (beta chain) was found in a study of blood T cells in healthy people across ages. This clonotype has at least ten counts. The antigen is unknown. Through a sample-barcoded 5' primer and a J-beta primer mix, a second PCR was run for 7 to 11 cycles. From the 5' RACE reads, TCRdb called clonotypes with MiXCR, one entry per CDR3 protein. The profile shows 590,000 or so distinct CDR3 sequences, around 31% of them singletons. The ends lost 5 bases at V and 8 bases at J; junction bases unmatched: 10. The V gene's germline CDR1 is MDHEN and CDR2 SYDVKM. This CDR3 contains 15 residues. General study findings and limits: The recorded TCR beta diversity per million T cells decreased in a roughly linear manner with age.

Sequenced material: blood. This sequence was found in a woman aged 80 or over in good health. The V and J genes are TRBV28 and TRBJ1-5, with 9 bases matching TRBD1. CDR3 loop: CASSQDTGTGKPQHF. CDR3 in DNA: TGTGCCAGCAGTCAAGACACCGGGACAGGGAAGCCCCAGCATTTT.